These 21 T cell receptor beta chains originate from one sample sequenced in a study of T cell responses to AZD1222 COVID-19 vaccine. Measured with immunoSEQ multiplex PCR; TCRdb has only the in-frame clones, and not every one. The table includes 90,000 or so clones, over 75% detected once. Sequenced here: peripheral blood, sampled on day 0 of AZD1222 vaccination. The receptors stem from an adult in good health.

The rearrangement links TRBV27 to TRBJ2-1; tentative D call: TRBD2 (6 bases). In germline, CDR1 is MNHEY, CDR2 SMNVEV (reference sequence). The CDR3 extends over 17 amino acids. Between the trimmed V and J ends, which lost 4 bases and 0 bases, there was a span of 16 bases. CDR3 in DNA: TGTGCCAGCAGTTGGCGCCTTGGGGGGAGCTCCTACAATGAGCAGTTCTTC. It encodes CASSWRLGGSSYNEQFF.

The rearrangement joins TRBV19 to TRBJ1-1; 8 nucleotides line up with TRBD1. This CDR3 has 14 residues. CDR1 is LNHDA and CDR2 is SQIVND in the germline V gene (reference sequence). With 7 bases clipped from V and 1 base from J, the junction kept 5 bases outside the gene matches. CDR3 coding DNA: TGTGCCAGTACCCAGACAGGGGCGAACACTGAAGCTTTCTTT. It yields the protein CASTQTGANTEAFF.

The chain employs TRBV7-2 and TRBJ2-7; maybe TRBD2 (6 bases). The germline CDR1 and CDR2 sequences are SGHTA and FQGNSA. The CDR3 has 15 residues. V was cut by 5 bases and J by 4 bases, with 18 bases left in between. CDR3 sequence (DNA): TGTGCCAGCAGCCCTGCCGTGACTAGTCCGTACGAGCAGTACTTC. Residues: CASSPAVTSPYEQYF. Together with reference TRBV7-2 and TRBJ2-7, the CDR3 gives the full variable domain: GAGVSQSPSNKVTEKGKDVELRCDPISGHTALYWYRQSLGQGLEFLIYFQGNSAPDKSGLPSDRFSAERTGGSVSTLTIQRTQQEDSAVYLCASSPAVTSPYEQYFGPGTRLTVT.

The chain links TRBV1 to TRBJ2-3; the table's D call, TRBD2, was not checked against the DNA. TRBV1 is a known pseudogene. The CDR3 loop spans 18 amino acids. The CDR3 nucleotides read TGCACCAGCAGCCAAGATTCTGGAAATAGCGCGAGCACAGATACGCAGTATTTT. Its translation: CTSSQDSGNSASTDTQYF.

The chain carries TRBV10-3 and TRBJ1-2; a possible D gene is TRBD1 (6 bases). Germline CDR1 and CDR2: ENHRY and SYGVKD. Trimming took 4 bases from V and 3 from J, leaving 9 bases between them. CDR3 size: 13 residues. CDR3 in DNA: TGTGCCATCAGTGGGACAGTCTACTATGGCTACACCTTC. This codes for CAISGTVYYGYTF.

The chain uses TRBV27 and TRBJ1-4; D is unclear. Germline V gene sequence: CDR1 MNHEY, CDR2 SMNVEV (reference sequence). The CDR3 is made up of 13 amino acids. V was trimmed by 4 bases and J by 10 bases, leaving 13 bases between them. The CDR3 coding sequence is TGTGCCAGCAGTTATAGGGAACGCGGAAAACTGTTTTTT. The encoded protein is CASSYRERGKLFF.

The rearrangement uses TRBV7-9 and TRBJ2-4; no definite D call. V dropped 3 bases and J dropped 9 bases, with 12 bases sitting between them. Per the germline V gene, CDR1 is SEHNR and CDR2 is FQNEAQ (reference sequence). CDR3 size: 13 residues. Written as DNA, the CDR3 is TGTGCCAGCAGCTTTACTCTCGACGGCATTCAGTACTTC. Protein product: CASSFTLDGIQYF. Filled out from reference TRBV7-9 and TRBJ2-4, the complete variable domain reads DTGVSQNPRHKITKRGQNVTFRCDPISEHNRLYWYRQTLGQGPEFLTYFQNEAQLEKSRLLSDRFSAERPKGSFSTLEIQRTEQGDSAMYLCASSFTLDGIQYFGAGTRLSVL.

Concerning this clone itself: A junction end diverges from the germline sequence, so it may reflect a read error. The sample has other DNA sequences that encode this CDR3 too. The CDR3 DNA sequence: TGTGCCAGTAAGCCTCAACACCTACAGGGGGCTGGGTACGAACAGTACTTC. Protein sequence: CASKPQHLQGAGYEQYF. The chain links TRBV19 to TRBJ2-7; 9 bases fit TRBD1. In germline, CDR1 is LNHDA, CDR2 SQIVND (reference sequence). The CDR3 consists of 17 residues.

This clone was detected once. The genes are TRBV29-1 and TRBJ1-4; the D is unclear. CDR3 length: 12 amino acids. Germline V gene data show CDR1 as SQVTM and CDR2 as ANQGSEA. The V end was cut by 3 bases, the J end by 6 bases, with 8 bases between. CDR3 bases: TGCAGCGTTGATCCAGGCGATGAAAAACTGTTTTTT. It translates to CSVDPGDEKLFF. Using reference TRBV29-1 and TRBJ1-4 for the parts outside the CDR3, the full variable domain is SAVISQKPSRDICQRGTSLTIQCQVDSQVTMMFWYRQQPGQSLTLIATANQGSEATYESGFVIDKFPISRPNLTFSTLTVSNMSPEDSSIYLCSVDPGDEKLFFGSGTQLSVL.

The chain carries TRBV28 and TRBJ1-5, with TRBD1 as a possible D gene (5 bases). The CDR3 loop spans 14 amino acids. Germline V gene data show CDR1 as MDHEN and CDR2 as SYDVKM. V lost 8 bases, J lost 1 base, and 12 bases lay in between. The CDR3 region has the DNA TGTGCCAGCGAAGGACACCCGAGCAATCAGCCCCAGCATTTT. This translates into CASEGHPSNQPQHF.

This clone was counted a single time. This chain links TRBV3-1 (or the pseudogene TRBV3-2) with TRBJ2-7, with D possibly matching TRBD1 (5 bases). The germline V gene has CDR1 LGHDT and CDR2 YNNKEL (reference sequence). The CDR3 length is 14 residues. V was clipped by 4 bases and J by 5 bases, with 15 bases between them. This CDR3 is CASSRSGSVHEQYF. The DNA for the CDR3 is TGTGCCAGCAGCCGGTCAGGGTCGGTCCACGAGCAGTACTTC.

The chain couples TRBV6-5 to TRBJ2-7; TRBD1 aligns across 12 bases. The V and J ends lost 6 bases and 9 bases, in that order; junction bases with no gene match: 6. The CDR3 length is 13 residues. The V gene's germline CDR1 is MNHEY and CDR2 SVGAGI. CDR3 sequence reads: CASSLGQGATQYF. The CDR3, as DNA: TGTGCCAGCAGCCTGGGACAGGGGGCGACGCAGTACTTC.

The chain joins TRBV3-1 (or the pseudogene TRBV3-2) to TRBJ1-2; 9 bases agree with TRBD1. Per the germline V gene, CDR1 is LGHDT and CDR2 is YNNKEL (reference sequence). V lost 4 bases, J lost 6 bases, and 9 bases stayed unmatched. This CDR3 comprises 15 residues. CDR3 in DNA: TGTGCCAGCAGCCCTCATAGGGACAGGGAGAATGGCTACACCTTC. Amino acids: CASSPHRDRENGYTF.

Here the CDR3 DNA reads TGTGCCAGTAGTATTGAGCTAGCCACATTTAATGAGCAGTTCTTC. Translating gives CASSIELATFNEQFF. The V and J genes are TRBV19 and TRBJ2-1, with D possibly TRBD2 on 5 matching bases. The V gene lost 3 bases and the J gene lost 7 bases, with 16 bases spanning the gap. CDR1 and CDR2 from the germline V gene are LNHDA and SQIVND (reference sequence). The CDR3 covers 15 residues.

The V call is TRBV19, the J call TRBJ2-3, with 10 bases aligning to TRBD2. V was clipped by 10 bases and J by 0 bases; unmatched bases: 7. This CDR3 comprises 15 residues. Germline V CDR1 and CDR2: LNHDA, SQIVND (reference sequence). CDR3 loop: CATSGLAVSTDTQYF. CDR3 nucleotides: TGTGCCACCTCCGGACTAGCGGTTAGCACAGATACGCAGTATTTT.

A single count supports this clone. The V and J genes are TRBV11-3 and TRBJ1-1; the D gene is possibly TRBD1 (5 bases). This CDR3 is 13 amino acids long. CDR1 is SGHNT and CDR2 is YENEEA in the germline V gene. Trimming stripped 4 bases from V and 5 bases from J, with 11 bases between. The CDR3 DNA is TGTGCCAGCAGCTGGGGGATTGGGACTGAAGCTTTCTTT. Amino acids: CASSWGIGTEAFF.

The rearrangement joins TRBV10-3 to TRBJ2-1, with D uncertain. The length of the CDR3 is 15 residues. Trimming stripped 6 bases from V and 3 bases from J, with 15 bases between. The germline V gene has CDR1 ENHRY and CDR2 SYGVKD. CDR3 protein: CAIRGQASGYNEQFF. CDR3 DNA: TGTGCCATCAGGGGTCAGGCGTCTGGCTACAATGAGCAGTTCTTC.

This clone was recorded once. The chain uses TRBV14 and TRBJ1-6, with no clear D. Per the germline V gene, CDR1 is SGHDN and CDR2 is FVKESK. The CDR3 has 11 residues. Trimming shortened V by 1 base and J by 10 bases, and 2 bases separated the two germline ends. CDR3 region: CASSQGSPLHF. DNA for the CDR3: TGTGCCAGCAGCCAAGGGTCACCCCTCCACTTT.

This chain uses TRBV7-9 with TRBJ2-7; no definite D call. The CDR3 length is 15 residues. CDR1 SEHNR and CDR2 FQNEAQ come from the germline V gene (reference sequence). Trimming removed 2 bases at V and 5 bases at J, with 16 bases between. CDR3 amino acids: CASSLYSRSSDEQYF. The CDR3 DNA reads as TGTGCCAGCAGCTTATATTCTAGATCGAGTGACGAGCAGTACTTC.

The chain uses TRBV29-1 and TRBJ2-7; 10 bases align to TRBD2. Trimming removed 6 bases from V and 6 bases from J; junction bases left unmatched: 11. Germline CDR1 is SQVTM and CDR2 is ANQGSEA. CDR3 length: 14 amino acids. The CDR3, as DNA: TGCAGCGTGAGCCCCACTAGCGGGAAAGTCGAGCAGTACTTC. It is translated as CSVSPTSGKVEQYF.

CDR3 nucleotide sequence: TGTGCCAGCAGCCGATCTGGTAGCGCTAGCACAGATACGCAGTATTTT. Translated: CASSRSGSASTDTQYF. The rearrangement links TRBV3-1 (or the pseudogene TRBV3-2) to TRBJ2-3; a weak D match, TRBD2 (5 bases). This CDR3 comprises 16 residues. Germline values: CDR1 LGHDT, CDR2 YNNKEL (reference sequence). The V and J ends lost 4 bases and 0 bases respectively, with 14 bases between them.